This TCR beta chain was obtained from a study of T cell clusters in autoimmune cytopenias. Germline CDR1 and CDR2: GTSNPN and SVGIG (reference sequence). This CDR3 spans 13 amino acids. One tube held mixed TRB-A and TRB-B primer pools for touch-down PCR. With the multiplex PCR reads reprocessed, TCRdb shows one record per CDR3 protein and no DNA. The repertoire shows approximately 7,700 distinct CDR3 sequences; the top ten hold about 23%. Overall study findings and caveats: TRB repertoire shifts in secondary cytopenia and chronic lymphocytic leukemia mostly reflected lymphoma, not autoimmunity.

TRB amplification used around 0.25 ug of peripheral blood genomic DNA. Measured by frequency, this clonotype is medium-sized. The antigen is undetermined. The same data also contributed to another study, on T cell repertoires in aging, cancer and after chemotherapy. From that study: Clear clonal overlap appeared across healthy donor samples taken over several months to years. Untreated cancer patients had significantly lower blood TCR diversity than age-matched healthy donors. Loss of evenness, beyond lost richness, contributed to age-related TCR diversity decline in cancer patients.

The rearrangement links TRBV30 to TRBJ2-2; TCRdb names TRBD1, which stays unverified in the absence of DNA. The TCR originated in a human donor in good health. Sequences were obtained from peripheral blood. CDR3: CAWSRGGTGELFF.